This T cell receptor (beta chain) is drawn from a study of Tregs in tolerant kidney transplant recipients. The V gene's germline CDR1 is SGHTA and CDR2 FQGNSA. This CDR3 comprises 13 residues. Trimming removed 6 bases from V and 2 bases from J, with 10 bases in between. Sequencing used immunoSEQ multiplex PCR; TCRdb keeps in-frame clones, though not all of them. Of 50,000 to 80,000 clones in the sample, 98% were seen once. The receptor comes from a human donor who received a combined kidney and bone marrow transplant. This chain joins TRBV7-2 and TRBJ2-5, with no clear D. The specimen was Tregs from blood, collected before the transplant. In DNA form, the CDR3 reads TGTGCCAGCAGGCCAGGCTTACAAGAGACCCAGTACTTC. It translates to CASRPGLQETQYF.